These T cell receptor beta chains were read from a single sample in a study of blood T cell repertoires in COVID-19. Sequencing was performed with immunoSEQ multiplex PCR; in TCRdb, only in-frame clones are kept and a portion is missing. Of nearly 110,000 clones detected, roughly 90% appear once; the ten largest clones hold approximately 4.9%. The sequencing input was peripheral blood. These receptors were taken from a man aged 35-49 years with active or convalescent COVID-19. Both conserved end residues are part of each CDR3. Fields, in order: CDR3 protein, CDR3 DNA, V gene, clone size, J gene, D gene. A D gene is named only where the DNA matches it firmly. Not every row has a clone size; where given, it reads once, few, many or a size class.

cdr3_aa: CASSLSHYEQYF; cdr3_nt: TGTGCCAGCAGCTTAAGCCACTACGAGCAGTACTTC; v_call: TRBV7-6; clone_size: -; j_call: TRBJ2-7; d_call: -
cdr3_aa: CASSGEVGGPFF; cdr3_nt: TGTGCCAGCAGTGGGGAGGTAGGTGGCCCGTTCTTC; v_call: TRBV2; clone_size: -; j_call: TRBJ2-1; d_call: -
cdr3_aa: CASSLSPNNEQFF; cdr3_nt: TGTGCTAGCAGCTTAAGTCCTAACAATGAGCAGTTCTTC; v_call: TRBV7-7; clone_size: once; j_call: TRBJ2-1; d_call: -
cdr3_aa: CASSTDRANYGYTF; cdr3_nt: TGTGCCAGCAGCACGGACAGGGCAAACTATGGCTACACCTTC; v_call: TRBV7-2; clone_size: -; j_call: TRBJ1-2; d_call: TRBD1
cdr3_aa: CASSSTAFYSPLHF; cdr3_nt: TGTGCCAGCAGTTCGACAGCTTTTTATTCACCCCTCCACTTT; v_call: TRBV7-3; clone_size: once; j_call: TRBJ1-6; d_call: -
cdr3_aa: CASSQLRGTGELFF; cdr3_nt: TGTGCCAGCAGCCAGTTAAGAGGGACCGGGGAGCTGTTTTTT; v_call: TRBV3-1/TRBV3-2; clone_size: -; j_call: TRBJ2-2; d_call: -
cdr3_aa: CASSSGLAGKETQYF; cdr3_nt: TGCGCCAGCAGCAGCGGACTAGCGGGAAAAGAGACCCAGTACTTC; v_call: TRBV5-1; clone_size: -; j_call: TRBJ2-5; d_call: TRBD2
cdr3_aa: CSVSGGRMEGYTF; cdr3_nt: TGCAGCGTCTCAGGGGGCCGGATGGAAGGCTACACCTTC; v_call: TRBV29-1; clone_size: -; j_call: TRBJ1-2; d_call: TRBD1
cdr3_aa: CATSNSGNTGELFF; cdr3_nt: TGTGCCACCTCAAATTCGGGAAACACCGGGGAGCTGTTTTTT; v_call: TRBV15; clone_size: -; j_call: TRBJ2-2; d_call: -
cdr3_aa: CASSLGLAGTDTQYF; cdr3_nt: TGTGCCAGCAGCCTGGGACTAGCAGGCACAGATACGCAGTATTTT; v_call: TRBV7-7; clone_size: -; j_call: TRBJ2-3; d_call: TRBD2
cdr3_aa: CASSLGTDPLGGYTF; cdr3_nt: TGTGCCAGCAGTCTGGGGACAGATCCCTTAGGGGGCTACACCTTC; v_call: TRBV6-5; clone_size: -; j_call: TRBJ1-2; d_call: TRBD1
cdr3_aa: CASSSLAGGYEQYF; cdr3_nt: TGTGCCAGCAGCTCACTAGCGGGAGGGTACGAGCAGTACTTC; v_call: TRBV7-3; clone_size: once; j_call: TRBJ2-7; d_call: TRBD2
cdr3_aa: CATSRDAGVDEKLFF; cdr3_nt: TGTGCCACCAGCAGAGATGCAGGGGTGGATGAAAAACTGTTTTTT; v_call: TRBV15; clone_size: -; j_call: TRBJ1-4; d_call: -
cdr3_aa: CASSWDRSTGELFF; cdr3_nt: TGTGCCAGCAGTTGGGACAGGTCCACCGGGGAGCTGTTTTTT; v_call: TRBV6-5; clone_size: -; j_call: TRBJ2-2; d_call: TRBD1
cdr3_aa: CATSRGDLRGLGNTIYF; cdr3_nt: TGTGCCACCAGCAGAGGTGACCTTCGAGGGCTTGGAAACACCATATATTTT; v_call: TRBV15; clone_size: -; j_call: TRBJ1-3; d_call: -
cdr3_aa: CASSPPGQGYNEQFF; cdr3_nt: TGTGCCAGCAGTCCCCCGGGACAGGGTTACAATGAGCAGTTCTTC; v_call: TRBV6-5; clone_size: once; j_call: TRBJ2-1; d_call: TRBD1
cdr3_aa: CASSGGQGHSGNTIYF; cdr3_nt: TGTGCCAGCAGCGGGGGACAGGGGCACTCTGGAAACACCATATATTTT; v_call: TRBV13; clone_size: -; j_call: TRBJ1-3; d_call: TRBD1
cdr3_aa: CASSLESGLAVNEQFF; cdr3_nt: TGTGCCAGCAGCTTAGAATCGGGACTAGCTGTTAATGAGCAGTTCTTC; v_call: TRBV7-2; clone_size: -; j_call: TRBJ2-1; d_call: TRBD2
cdr3_aa: CASSESLGSSYNEQFF; cdr3_nt: TGCGCCAGCAGTGAGTCGCTAGGGAGCTCCTACAATGAGCAGTTCTTC; v_call: TRBV10-1; clone_size: -; j_call: TRBJ2-1; d_call: -
cdr3_aa: CASGSQGIGTEAFF; cdr3_nt: TGTGCCAGCGGTTCACAGGGGATTGGGACTGAAGCTTTCTTT; v_call: TRBV6-2/TRBV6-3; clone_size: -; j_call: TRBJ1-1; d_call: TRBD1
cdr3_aa: CASSWRGLDTDTQYF; cdr3_nt: TGTGCCAGCAGCTGGCGGGGACTAGACACAGATACGCAGTATTTT; v_call: TRBV13; clone_size: -; j_call: TRBJ2-3; d_call: TRBD2
cdr3_aa: CASSSTSGSYNEQFF; cdr3_nt: TGCGCCAGCAGCTCCACTAGCGGCAGTTACAATGAGCAGTTCTTC; v_call: TRBV5-1; clone_size: -; j_call: TRBJ2-1; d_call: TRBD2
cdr3_aa: CASSIGTGGAGYGYTF; cdr3_nt: TGTGCCAGTAGTATTGGGACAGGGGGCGCAGGCTATGGCTACACCTTC; v_call: TRBV19; clone_size: -; j_call: TRBJ1-2; d_call: TRBD1
cdr3_aa: CASSQDPIVGQGDAYEQYF; cdr3_nt: TGCGCCAGCAGCCAAGATCCGATTGTAGGGCAGGGGGATGCCTACGAGCAGTACTTC; v_call: TRBV4-1; clone_size: -; j_call: TRBJ2-7; d_call: TRBD1
cdr3_aa: CASSPDRGRSPLHF; cdr3_nt: TGTGCCAGCAGCCCCGACAGGGGCAGATCACCCCTCCACTTT; v_call: TRBV6-1; clone_size: -; j_call: TRBJ1-6; d_call: TRBD1